The T cell receptor (beta chain) under discussion was sequenced for a study of blood T cells in healthy people across ages. Study findings and constraints: PBMCs that were unsorted prevented a conclusive naive versus antigen-experienced comparison. A strong correlation was seen between TCR beta diversity and naive T cell percentage.

Next came a second PCR, run for 7 to 11 cycles, which used a sample-barcoded 5' primer along with a J-beta primer mix. TCRdb re-called the 5' RACE reads with MiXCR, one entry per CDR3 protein. Of 750,000 to 950,000 distinct CDR3 sequences detected, less than 70% appear once; the ten largest clones hold roughly 40%. Every donor provided approximately 10 milliliters of peripheral blood. Regarding this clonotype: The antigen is not known.

The clonotype comes from a man at least 80 years old in good health. Sequenced input: blood.

The CDR3 reads CASSHPERGFEQYF. CDR3 bases: TGCGCCAGCAGCCATCCGGAGCGAGGATTCGAGCAGTACTTC. The genes are TRBV5-1 and TRBJ2-7; no clear D. The ends were cut back, 4 bases at V and 6 bases at J, with 17 bases in the middle. CDR3 length: 14 amino acids. In germline, CDR1 is SGHRS, CDR2 YFSETQ.